One sample yielded the 8 T cell receptor beta chains listed below, sequenced in a study of type 1 and type 2 diabetes patients. Amplification started from genomic DNA. Amplification of the beta chain CDR3 used 30 forward and 13 reverse multiplex primers. Via MiXCR, TCRdb re-called the multiplex PCR reads, giving one row per CDR3 protein. The repertoire holds 280,000 or so distinct CDR3 sequences, with around 50% as singletons. The source material was peripheral blood mononuclear cells (PBMCs). Receptors originate from a man between 18 and 29 years old with type 2 diabetes.

This clonotype was counted at least ten times. The chain carries TRBV2 and TRBJ1-1; no definite D call. From germline, CDR1 is SNHLY and CDR2 FYNNEI. V gave up 7 bases and J gave up 1 base, with 10 bases separating them. The CDR3 consists of 13 residues. DNA of the CDR3: TGTGCCAGCAACGTATCCCCGAACACTGAAGCTTTCTTT. This translates into CASNVSPNTEAFF. The full variable domain, with the rest looked up from reference TRBV2 and TRBJ1-1, is EPEVTQTPSHQVTQMGQEVILRCVPISNHLYFYWYRQILGQKVEFLVSFYNNEISEKSEIFDDQFSVERPDGSNFTLKIRSTKLEDSAMYFCASNVSPNTEAFFGQGTRLTVV.

This clonotype has a handful of counts. The chain uses TRBV12-3 or TRBV12-4 and TRBJ1-4; D unresolved. There are 11 residues in the CDR3. V lost 3 bases and J 6 bases, leaving 2 bases between the germline ends. CDR3 sequence (DNA): TGTGCCAGCAGTTTTTATGAAAAACTGTTTTTT. Amino acid sequence: CASSFYEKLFF.

This clonotype was counted only a few times. This chain links TRBV19 with TRBJ1-1; D is unresolved. This CDR3 spans 12 amino acids. Trimming stripped 7 bases from V and 1 base from J, with 7 bases between. The V gene's germline CDR1 is LNHDA and CDR2 SQIVND (reference sequence). This chain's CDR3 is CASKRTNTEAFF. In DNA form, the CDR3 reads TGTGCCAGTAAGAGGACGAACACTGAAGCTTTCTTT.

The CDR3 DNA is TGCGCCAGCAGCGTCCGACAGGATGGGGATGGCTACACCTTC. It encodes CASSVRQDGDGYTF. The chain carries TRBV5-1 and TRBJ1-2; D is perhaps TRBD1 (6 bases). V lost 4 bases, J lost 6 bases, and 16 bases lay in between. Germline V gene sequence: CDR1 SGHRS, CDR2 YFSETQ. This CDR3 spans 14 amino acids.

The rearrangement joins TRBV10-1 to TRBJ2-1; D unclear. Germline CDR1 reads WNHNN; CDR2 reads SYGVQD (reference sequence). CDR3 length: 14 amino acids. V was shortened by 6 bases and J by 5 bases, with 14 bases between the two germline ends. This chain's CDR3 is CASSPGGTDNEQFF. The DNA for the CDR3 is TGCGCCAGCAGCCCCGGCGGCACGGACAATGAGCAGTTCTTC.

This sequence joins TRBV7-8 and TRBJ2-3, with D possibly being TRBD1 (6 bases). CDR1 is SGHVS, CDR2 FQNEAQ, per germline. The CDR3 consists of 13 residues. V lost 9 bases and J lost 5, with 15 bases in between. The CDR3 loop is CASSMGAQDTQYF. CDR3 nucleotide sequence: TGTGCCAGTAGTATGGGGGCACAAGATACGCAGTATTTT.

The chain employs TRBV10-1 and TRBJ2-2, with D perhaps matching TRBD1 (5 bases). The CDR3 totals 19 residues. Germline V CDR1 and CDR2: WNHNN, SYGVQD (reference sequence). Between the trimmed V and J ends, which lost 0 bases and 3 bases, there was a span of 20 bases. The CDR3 DNA follows: TGCGCCAGCAGTGAGTCGCACAAGTTTTCGAAAGGGGACACCGGGGAGCTGTTTTTT. This translates into CASSESHKFSKGDTGELFF.

The CDR3 nucleotides are TGTGCCAGCAGCCTGAAGGGGCAAGCTGACACTGAAGCTTTCTTT. Translating gives CASSLKGQADTEAFF. The chain joins TRBV10-3 to TRBJ1-1; TRBD1 is a possible D gene (5 bases). V was pared by 10 bases and J by 3 bases, with 21 bases between. The CDR3 loop spans 15 amino acids. CDR1 and CDR2 (germline): ENHRY, SYGVKD.